This passage covers 22 T cell receptor beta chains from one sample sequenced in a study of blood T cell repertoires in COVID-19. Assay used: immunoSEQ multiplex PCR; TCRdb lists only in-frame clones, some missing. Of tens of thousands of clones listed, around 85% are singletons. The specimen sequenced was peripheral blood. These TCRs come from a woman aged 55-69 years with acute or convalescent COVID-19.

This chain joins TRBV7-2 and TRBJ2-7; D is uncertain. V shed 3 bases and J shed 6 bases, with 15 bases lying between them. The CDR3 is 14 amino acids. CDR1 is SGHTA and CDR2 is FQGNSA in the germline V gene. CDR3 nucleotide sequence: TGTGCCAGCAGCTTTCGAACGGGTTCTCGCGAGCAGTACTTC. Translated: CASSFRTGSREQYF.

Only one count was recorded for this clone. This rearrangement joins TRBV12-3 or TRBV12-4 to TRBJ2-1; the D gene is possibly TRBD2 (5 bases). CDR3 size: 13 residues. V dropped 1 base and J dropped 5 bases, with 6 bases sitting between them. CDR3 loop: CASSLGRHNEQFF. In nucleotides, the CDR3 is TGTGCCAGCAGTTTAGGGAGGCACAATGAGCAGTTCTTC.

This clone was detected once. The J gene is TRBJ2-1, the V gene TRBV24-1; 8 bases fit TRBD2. Trimming took 1 base from V and 8 from J; bases not matched to a gene: 3. The CDR3 contains 14 residues. CDR1 KGHDR and CDR2 SFDVKD come from the germline V gene. The DNA of the CDR3 is TGTGCCACCAGTGATTTAGCGACTAGCGATGAGCAGTTCTTC. Encoded protein: CATSDLATSDEQFF.

The V call is TRBV2, the J call TRBJ1-1; D is undetermined. Germline CDR1 reads SNHLY; CDR2 reads FYNNEI. CDR3 size: 15 residues. V was pared by 6 bases and J by 6 bases, with 20 bases between. In nucleotides, the CDR3 is TGTGCCAGCAGCCAAGGAGAGGGTAACTGGGCTGAAGCTTTCTTT. The encoded protein is CASSQGEGNWAEAFF.

This sequence joins TRBV19 and TRBJ2-1; a weak D match, TRBD1 (6 bases). The CDR3 length is 15 residues. The V gene's germline CDR1 is LNHDA and CDR2 SQIVND (reference sequence). V was cut by 5 bases and J by 2 bases, with 13 bases left in between. CDR3 region: CASSSRTATYNEQFF. CDR3 nucleotide sequence: TGTGCCAGTAGTTCACGGACAGCGACCTACAATGAGCAGTTCTTC.

V gene TRBV19 combines with J gene TRBJ1-2; D is undetermined. V gave up 5 bases and J gave up 4 bases, with 14 bases separating them. CDR3 size: 14 residues. Germline V CDR1 and CDR2: LNHDA, SQIVND (reference sequence). DNA of the CDR3: TGTGCCAGTAGTCCATATCATGGAGCCTATGGCTACACCTTC. Translating gives CASSPYHGAYGYTF.

This chain's CDR3 is CAISETTGDEQFF. Here the CDR3 DNA reads TGTGCCATCAGTGAGACTACCGGTGATGAGCAGTTCTTC. The gene calls are TRBV10-3 and TRBJ2-1; D is uncertain. The CDR3 is 13 amino acids. Trimming removed 2 bases from V and 8 bases from J, with 10 bases in between. Per the germline V gene, CDR1 is ENHRY and CDR2 is SYGVKD.

The rearrangement joins TRBV6-1 to TRBJ2-7; D remains ambiguous. CDR3 length equals 13 residues. Trimming cost V 1 base and J 3 bases, with 7 bases left between them. Germline V gene lookup returns CDR1 MNHNS and CDR2 SASEGT. The CDR3 DNA reads TGTGCCAGCAGTGAAGTTGCGGTCTACGAGCAGTACTTC. Translation: CASSEVAVYEQYF.

This clone was observed a few times. The rearrangement joins TRBV30 to TRBJ1-2; the D gene is possibly TRBD1 (5 bases). V was trimmed by 8 bases and J by 7 bases, leaving 14 bases between them. Germline V lookup: CDR1 GTSNPN, CDR2 SVGIG (reference sequence). The CDR3 covers 11 residues. The CDR3 spells CAGTGLRGYTF. The CDR3 bases are TGTGCCGGTACGGGACTTCGTGGCTACACCTTC.

The gene calls are TRBV4-2 and TRBJ1-2, with D perhaps TRBD1 (6 bases). Germline CDR1 is LGHNA and CDR2 is YNFKEQ. The V gene lost 0 bases and the J gene lost 8 bases, with 16 bases spanning the gap. The CDR3 length is 15 residues. The DNA for the CDR3 is TGTGCCAGCAGCCAAGATCTTAGGACAGCGGAGGGCTACACCTTC. Translation gives CASSQDLRTAEGYTF.

V and J are TRBV3-1 (or the pseudogene TRBV3-2) and TRBJ1-1, with D unresolved. There are 15 residues in the CDR3. The ends were cut back, 8 bases at V and 1 base at J, with 17 bases in the middle. Germline V gives CDR1 LGHDT, CDR2 YNNKEL (reference sequence). This CDR3 is CASGFPHRSNTEAFF. The CDR3 coding sequence is TGTGCCAGCGGTTTCCCGCACAGATCGAACACTGAAGCTTTCTTT.

The rearrangement uses TRBV5-5 and TRBJ1-5; 7 bases are a match to TRBD1. The trim removed 5 bases at V and 2 bases at J, leaving 10 bases unmatched. Germline V gene sequence: CDR1 SGHKS, CDR2 YYEKEE (reference sequence). The CDR3 covers 16 residues. This CDR3 is CASSPGQDKGNQPQHF. Here the CDR3 DNA reads TGTGCCAGCAGTCCCGGACAGGACAAGGGCAATCAGCCCCAGCATTTT.

The chain recombines TRBV2 with TRBJ1-5; maybe TRBD1 (6 bases). Trimming shortened V by 6 bases and J by 7 bases, and 16 bases separated the two germline ends. The length of the CDR3 is 14 residues. The germline gives CDR1 SNHLY, CDR2 FYNNEI. CDR3 region: CASSNGGPSQPQHF. The CDR3 nucleotides read TGTGCCAGCAGCAACGGGGGGCCATCCCAGCCCCAGCATTTT. The entire variable domain, with the rest obtained from reference TRBV2 and TRBJ1-5, is as follows: EPEVTQTPSHQVTQMGQEVILRCVPISNHLYFYWYRQILGQKVEFLVSFYNNEISEKSEIFDDQFSVERPDGSNFTLKIRSTKLEDSAMYFCASSNGGPSQPQHFGDGTRLSIL.

This chain uses TRBV9 with TRBJ2-3, with a weak D call TRBD2 (6 bases). V lost 4 bases and J 0 bases, leaving 15 bases between the germline ends. Germline V gene data show CDR1 as SGDLS and CDR2 as YYNGEE. The CDR3 extends over 16 amino acids. This chain's CDR3 is CASSWSSGASTDTQYF. The CDR3 nucleotides read TGTGCCAGCAGCTGGTCTTCGGGAGCAAGCACAGATACGCAGTATTTT.

The chain is built from TRBV12-3 or TRBV12-4 and TRBJ1-2; 9 bases are shared with TRBD1. CDR3 length: 13 residues. With V trimmed by 4 bases and J by 6 bases, 3 bases remained unmatched. This chain's CDR3 is CASSSQGAHGYTF. The CDR3 DNA reads as TGTGCCAGCAGTTCACAGGGGGCCCATGGCTACACCTTC.

The rearrangement links TRBV7-2 to TRBJ2-7; 7 bases match TRBD1. J gave up 3 bases and V 6 bases, and 5 bases lay outside the gene matches. The V gene's germline CDR1 is SGHTA and CDR2 FQGNSA. The CDR3 is 13 residues long. The DNA for the CDR3 is TGTGCCAGCAGAAGGGGACAGAGCTACGAGCAGTACTTC. This sequence encodes CASRRGQSYEQYF. Looking up the rest from reference TRBV7-2 and TRBJ2-7 gives the full variable domain: GAGVSQSPSNKVTEKGKDVELRCDPISGHTALYWYRQSLGQGLEFLIYFQGNSAPDKSGLPSDRFSAERTGGSVSTLTIQRTQQEDSAVYLCASRRGQSYEQYFGPGTRLTVT.

The gene calls are TRBV5-1 and TRBJ2-7; 7 nucleotides match TRBD1. J lost 3 bases, V lost 0 bases, and 6 bases had no gene match. The CDR3 extends over 15 amino acids. In germline, CDR1 is SGHRS, CDR2 YFSETQ. CDR3 coding DNA: TGCGCCAGCAGCTTGGATGGACAGGCGTACTACGAGCAGTACTTC. This translates into CASSLDGQAYYEQYF.

The chain recombines TRBV5-1 with TRBJ1-3, with 9 bases lining up with TRBD1. Germline-derived CDR1 and CDR2 are SGHRS and YFSETQ. After removal of 5 bases from V and 0 bases from J, the junction contained 6 bases not matched to a gene. The CDR3 contains 16 residues. The CDR3 region has the DNA TGCGCCAGCAGTCCACCGGGACAGGGCTCTGGAAACACCATATATTTT. Translated: CASSPPGQGSGNTIYF.

The genes are TRBV2 and TRBJ2-1; no reliable D call. V lost 10 bases and J 0 bases, leaving 10 bases between the germline ends. The CDR3 totals 13 residues. Germline V lookup: CDR1 SNHLY, CDR2 FYNNEI. CDR3 in amino acids: CATRYSSYNEQFF. The CDR3 coding sequence is TGTGCCACCCGATACTCCTCCTACAATGAGCAGTTCTTC.

V is TRBV7-2 and J is TRBJ1-1; unclear D gene. Germline V gene data show CDR1 as SGHTA and CDR2 as FQGNSA. The CDR3 length is 15 residues. V was cut by 1 base and J by 6 bases, with 15 bases left in between. This CDR3 is CASSLGGPGPSEAFF. As DNA, the CDR3 is TGTGCCAGCAGCTTAGGCGGGCCGGGTCCCTCTGAAGCTTTCTTT.

The V and J genes are TRBV2 and TRBJ2-5, with D perhaps TRBD1 (6 bases). Trimming shortened V by 2 bases and J by 1 base, and 11 bases separated the two germline ends. This CDR3 has 15 amino acids. The germline CDR1 and CDR2 sequences are SNHLY and FYNNEI. This chain's CDR3 is CASSERGTAQETQYF. CDR3 bases: TGTGCCAGCAGTGAAAGGGGGACGGCCCAAGAGACCCAGTACTTC.

This chain joins TRBV7-2 and TRBJ2-3; no clear D. V was shortened by 5 bases and J by 2 bases, with 5 bases between the two germline ends. CDR3 length equals 12 residues. Germline loops: CDR1 SGHTA, CDR2 FQGNSA. The CDR3 is CASSLYTDTQYF. Here the CDR3 DNA reads TGTGCCAGCAGCCTCTACACAGATACGCAGTATTTT. Supplemented by reference TRBV7-2 and TRBJ2-3, the full variable domain reads GAGVSQSPSNKVTEKGKDVELRCDPISGHTALYWYRQSLGQGLEFLIYFQGNSAPDKSGLPSDRFSAERTGGSVSTLTIQRTQQEDSAVYLCASSLYTDTQYFGPGTRLTVL.